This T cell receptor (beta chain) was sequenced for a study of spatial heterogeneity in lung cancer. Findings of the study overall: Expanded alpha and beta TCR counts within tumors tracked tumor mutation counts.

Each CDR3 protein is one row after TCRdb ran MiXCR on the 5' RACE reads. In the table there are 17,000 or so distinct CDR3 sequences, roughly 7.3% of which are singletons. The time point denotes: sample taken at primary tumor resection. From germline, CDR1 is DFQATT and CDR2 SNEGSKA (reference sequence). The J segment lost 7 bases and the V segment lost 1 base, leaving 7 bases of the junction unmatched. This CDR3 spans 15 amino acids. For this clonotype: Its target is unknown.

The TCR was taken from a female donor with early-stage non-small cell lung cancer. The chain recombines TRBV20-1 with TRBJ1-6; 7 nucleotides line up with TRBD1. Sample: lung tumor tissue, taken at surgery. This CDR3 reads CSARVRQGGNSPLHF. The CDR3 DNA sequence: TGCAGTGCTAGAGTCCGACAGGGTGGGAATTCACCCCTCCACTTT.